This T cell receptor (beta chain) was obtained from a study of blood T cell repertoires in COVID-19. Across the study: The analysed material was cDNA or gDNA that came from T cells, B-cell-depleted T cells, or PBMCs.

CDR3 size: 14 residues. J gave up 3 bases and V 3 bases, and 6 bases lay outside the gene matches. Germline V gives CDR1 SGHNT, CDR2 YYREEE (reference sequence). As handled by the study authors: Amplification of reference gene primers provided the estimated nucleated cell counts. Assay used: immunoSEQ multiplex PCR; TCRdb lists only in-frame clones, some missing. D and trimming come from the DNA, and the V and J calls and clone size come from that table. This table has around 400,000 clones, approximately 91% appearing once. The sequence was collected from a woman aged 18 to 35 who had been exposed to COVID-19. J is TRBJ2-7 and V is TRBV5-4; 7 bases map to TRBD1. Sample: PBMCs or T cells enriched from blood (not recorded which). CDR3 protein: CASSWGQRNYEQYF. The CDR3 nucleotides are TGTGCCAGCAGCTGGGGACAGAGGAACTACGAGCAGTACTTC.